This TCR beta chain was identified during a study of blood T cell repertoires in COVID-19. The overall study: Both acute and convalescent COVID-19 samples were obtained from the United States, Italy and Spain. PBMCs, B-cell-depleted T cells, or T cells were the source of the cDNA or gDNA that made up the material.

CDR3 size: 14 residues. Germline CDR1 is GTSNPN and CDR2 is SVGIG (reference sequence). Trimming removed 7 bases from V and 1 base from J; junction bases left unmatched: 10. Participants' own reports of clinical history determined their cohort assignment. As originally analysed: Amplified reference gene primers provided the basis for estimating nucleated cell counts. The repertoire was sequenced with immunoSEQ multiplex PCR; TCRdb's copy has only in-frame clones and lacks some. The V and J calls and clone size were taken over from that table, and D and trimming were inferred from the DNA. The table lists roughly 430,000 clones, 88% of them singletons.

This TCR came from a woman in her thirties or forties with acute COVID-19. Sequencing was done on a sample of PBMCs or T cells enriched from blood (not recorded which). The genes are TRBV30 and TRBJ2-7, with 7 bases lining up with TRBD2. The CDR3 coding sequence is TGTGCCTTCCGAAGGGGCGGGGGTTCCTACGAGCAGTACTTC. Its protein is CAFRRGGGSYEQYF.